This TCR beta chain was sequenced for a study of Ad26.COV2.S vaccination and SARS-CoV-2 variants. In the study overall: Once, or twice with 56 days between doses, Ad26.COV2.S was given intramuscularly. Study-level points and caveats: Spike-specific TCR breadth ran higher among vaccine recipients than placebo recipients. Whether participants received vaccine or placebo, their non-spike TCR breadth was similar.

Germline CDR1 ENHRY, CDR2 SYGVKD. This CDR3 contains 14 residues. V was clipped by 6 bases and J by 1 base; unmatched bases: 4. The assay was immunoSEQ multiplex PCR, and TCRdb's table has in-frame clones only and misses some. Among a few hundred thousand clones listed, around nine tenths were seen once. Regarding this clone: The antigen remains unidentified.

The treatment was: about 20 received Ad26.COV2.S at low or high dose, single or two shots; about 5 received placebo; per-sample allocation not given. It was on day 63 after the first vaccine or placebo injection that samples were taken. An adult donor aged 18-55 years was enrolled in Boston. The V gene is TRBV10-3, the J gene TRBJ2-3, with 7 bases matching TRBD1. The TCR comes from a person between 18 and 65 years old who received the Ad26.COV2.S COVID-19 vaccine or a placebo. This sample comprised peripheral blood, obtained in a trial of Ad26.COV2.S vaccine versus placebo. The CDR3 is CAIRGTVGTDTQYF. The CDR3 region has the DNA TGTGCCATCAGGGGGACAGTTGGCACAGATACGCAGTATTTT.